These T cell receptor beta chains were read from a single sample in a study of T cell responses to AZD1222 COVID-19 vaccine. Produced via immunoSEQ multiplex PCR; TCRdb's table is partial and in-frame only. The sample includes about 200,000 clones, about 95% seen only once; the top ten take over 1.5%. The source was peripheral blood, collected 28 days after the second dose of the MenACWY control vaccine. These TCRs come from an adult who received the MenACWY meningococcal vaccine as a control. Both conserved end residues are part of each CDR3. D genes are given only for firm matches. Clone size is given for some rows only: seen once, a few or many times, or a class if the clone is expanded.

V,J,D,size,CDR3,DNA
TRBV28,TRBJ2-7,NA,NA,CASQTAESSYEQYF,TGTGCCAGTCAGACGGCGGAGAGCTCCTACGAGCAGTACTTC
TRBV6-5,TRBJ1-1,NA,NA,CASTGDGTTNTEAFF,TGTGCCAGCACGGGGGACGGGACAACCAACACTGAAGCTTTCTTT
TRBV19,TRBJ1-2,NA,NA,CASSQGQTPNTF,TGTGCCAGTAGCCAAGGACAGACCCCGAACACCTTC
TRBV6-6,TRBJ1-1,TRBD1,NA,CASRDGTGPEEAFF,TGTGCCAGCAGGGACGGGACAGGCCCGGAGGAAGCTTTCTTT
TRBV27,TRBJ2-7,NA,NA,CASSLTAASYEQYF,TGTGCCAGCAGTTTAACGGCGGCCTCCTACGAGCAGTACTTC
TRBV18,TRBJ2-3,TRBD2,NA,CASSPLAGGSDTQYF,TGTGCCAGCTCACCTCTAGCGGGGGGATCAGATACGCAGTATTTT
TRBV6-2/TRBV6-3,TRBJ2-7,NA,NA,CASSYRKGLLGEQYF,TGTGCCAGCAGTTACAGGAAGGGTCTTCTGGGGGAGCAGTACTTC
TRBV7-6,TRBJ1-4,NA,NA,CASSLTGTNEKLFF,TGTGCCAGCAGCTTAACAGGAACTAATGAAAAACTGTTTTTT
TRBV18,TRBJ2-7,NA,NA,CASSRTSYEQYF,TGTGCCAGCTCACGCACCTCCTACGAGCAGTACTTC
TRBV28,TRBJ1-2,NA,NA,CASSSPRGGDYGYTF,TGTGCCAGCAGTTCCCCGAGGGGGGGAGACTATGGCTACACCTTC
TRBV5-4,TRBJ2-4,TRBD2,once,CASSSSGSKNIQYF,TGTGCCAGCAGCTCTAGCGGCTCCAAAAACATTCAGTACTTC
TRBV27,TRBJ2-7,NA,NA,CASSIKDNYEQYF,TGTGCCAGCAGTATCAAGGACAACTACGAGCAGTACTTC
TRBV23-1,TRBJ2-1,TRBD1,NA,CASSPRTGTGNEQFF,TGCGCCAGCAGTCCTAGAACCGGGACAGGCAATGAGCAGTTCTTC
TRBV5-4,TRBJ2-3,NA,NA,CASSLAENTDTQYF,TGTGCCAGCAGCTTGGCAGAGAACACAGATACGCAGTATTTT
TRBV5-6,TRBJ2-7,TRBD1,NA,CASSLWTGRNEQYF,TGTGCCAGCAGCTTGTGGACAGGGCGCAACGAGCAGTACTTC
TRBV4-1,TRBJ2-7,TRBD1,NA,CASSQIGDRGAYEQYF,TGCGCCAGCAGCCAAATCGGGGACAGGGGAGCCTACGAGCAGTACTTC
TRBV3-1/TRBV3-2,TRBJ1-2,TRBD1,few,CASSRTGGGYGYTF,TGTGCCAGCAGTCGGACAGGGGGGGGCTATGGCTACACCTTC
TRBV7-2,TRBJ2-5,TRBD2,NA,CASSLRGGETQYF,TGTGCCAGCAGCTTACGCGGGGGGGAGACCCAGTACTTC
TRBV7-3,TRBJ2-1,TRBD2,NA,CASSLSGGVHNEQFF,TGTGCCAGCAGCCTCAGCGGGGGGGTCCACAATGAGCAGTTCTTC
TRBV7-3,TRBJ2-7,TRBD1,NA,CASSFGTGYEQYF,TGTGCCAGCAGCTTTGGGACAGGGTACGAGCAGTACTTC
TRBV4-3,TRBJ2-6,NA,many,CASSQAHGTGANVLTF,TGCGCCAGCAGCCAAGCTCACGGTACTGGGGCCAACGTCCTGACTTTC
TRBV5-6,TRBJ1-2,NA,once,CASSFGGTNYGYTF,TGTGCCAGCAGCTTCGGAGGGACCAACTATGGCTACACCTTC
TRBV7-8,TRBJ2-3,NA,NA,CASSLGGPTPGRDTQYF,TGTGCCAGCAGCTTAGGGGGGCCCACTCCCGGGAGAGATACGCAGTATTTT
TRBV21-1,TRBJ2-5,NA,NA,CASSKVAVGGETQYF,TGTGCCAGCAGCAAAGTTGCCGTAGGCGGGGAGACCCAGTACTTC
TRBV7-2,TRBJ1-5,NA,NA,CASSLDGSQGRYQPQHF,TGTGCCAGCAGCTTAGACGGTTCGCAGGGCCGGTATCAGCCCCAGCATTTT
TRBV14,TRBJ1-4,TRBD1,NA,CASSLPGQPTNEKLFF,TGTGCCAGCAGCCTCCCGGGACAGCCAACTAATGAAAAACTGTTTTTT
TRBV7-9,TRBJ2-3,NA,NA,CASSSDLSTDTQYF,TGTGCCAGCAGCTCGGACCTTAGCACAGATACGCAGTATTTT
TRBV7-9,TRBJ1-1,NA,NA,CASSPEAFF,TGTGCCAGCAGCCCGGAAGCTTTCTTT
TRBV7-9,TRBJ2-5,NA,NA,CASSPKAIQETQYF,TGTGCCAGCAGCCCAAAGGCCATCCAAGAGACCCAGTACTTC
TRBV6-5,TRBJ1-2,TRBD1,NA,CASNPRDRSIYGYTF,TGTGCCAGCAACCCTCGGGACAGGTCCATCTATGGCTACACCTTC
TRBV7-8,TRBJ2-3,TRBD1,NA,CASSSGTGPPTDTQYF,TGTGCCAGCAGCTCCGGGACAGGGCCCCCCACAGATACGCAGTATTTT
TRBV30,TRBJ1-1,TRBD1,NA,CAWSEGAISEAFF,TGTGCCTGGAGTGAGGGGGCTATAAGTGAAGCTTTCTTT
TRBV5-1,TRBJ1-2,NA,NA,CASSLDSGGGYTF,TGCGCCAGCAGCTTGGATTCGGGAGGTGGCTACACCTTC
TRBV7-6,TRBJ2-1,NA,NA,CASGYQGNEQFF,TGTGCCAGCGGATACCAGGGGAACGAGCAGTTCTTC
TRBV28,TRBJ2-1,NA,NA,CASRASREQFF,TGTGCCAGCAGGGCGTCAAGGGAGCAGTTCTTC
TRBV25-1,TRBJ2-5,NA,NA,CASSEGNRVLGETQYF,TGTGCCAGCAGTGAAGGGAACAGGGTCCTGGGAGAGACCCAGTACTTC
TRBV3-1/TRBV3-2,TRBJ1-2,NA,NA,CASSQGGAFGYTF,TGTGCCAGCAGCCAAGGGGGCGCTTTTGGCTACACCTTC
TRBV5-1,TRBJ2-3,TRBD2,NA,CASSSIAGSGDTQYF,TGCGCCAGCAGCTCCATAGCGGGGTCCGGAGATACGCAGTATTTT
TRBV11-2,TRBJ1-1,TRBD1,NA,CASSLVDRERAFF,TGTGCCAGCAGCCTAGTCGACAGGGAACGTGCTTTCTTT
TRBV5-6,TRBJ1-2,TRBD1,NA,CASSLDRGNLYGYTF,TGTGCCAGCAGCTTGGACAGGGGGAACCTCTATGGCTACACCTTC
TRBV3-1/TRBV3-2,TRBJ2-5,NA,NA,CASSQNAGGETQYF,TGTGCCAGCAGCCAGAATGCTGGGGGAGAGACCCAGTACTTC
TRBV7-2,TRBJ2-2,TRBD2,NA,CASSLLREITGELFF,TGTGCCAGCAGCTTATTGCGGGAGATCACCGGGGAGCTGTTTTTT